The 14 T cell receptor beta chains below were found in one sample sequenced in a study of response to subunit inactivated influenza vaccine. MiXCR was run by TCRdb on the RT-PCR reads, yielding one entry per CDR3 protein. Here the sample spans 800,000 to 1,000,000 distinct CDR3 sequences, 21% being singletons. Specimen: PBMCs from blood, collected 5 days after vaccination. Receptor source: a man between 45 and 60 years old who received an inactivated influenza vaccine.

This clonotype was recorded many times. The J gene is TRBJ1-1, the V gene TRBV5-1; tentatively, D is TRBD1 (6 bases). Germline V gene sequence: CDR1 SGHRS, CDR2 YFSETQ. V lost 7 bases to trimming and J lost 9 bases, with 16 bases between them. The CDR3 length is 12 residues. CDR3 in DNA: TGCGCCAGCTTACAAGCTGGGGGCAAAGCTTTCTTT. Its translation is CASLQAGGKAFF.

The genes are TRBV4-2 and TRBJ2-1, with a weak D call TRBD1 (6 bases). The length of the CDR3 is 17 residues. Germline V gene data show CDR1 as LGHNA and CDR2 as YNFKEQ. Trimming took off 3 bases at V and 0 bases at J, with 15 bases between the two ends. This CDR3 reads CASSQGVWDNSYNEQFF. Written as DNA, the CDR3 is TGTGCCAGCAGCCAGGGGGTATGGGACAACTCCTACAATGAGCAGTTCTTC.

The rearrangement uses TRBV14 and TRBJ2-1; D is uncertain. The germline CDR1 and CDR2 sequences are SGHDN and FVKESK. The V end was cut by 2 bases, the J end by 0 bases, with 11 bases between. The CDR3 has 16 residues. In DNA, the CDR3 is TGTGCCAGCAGCCAATTAGAAATCCTCTCCTACAATGAGCAGTTCTTC. It yields the protein CASSQLEILSYNEQFF. Using reference TRBV14 and TRBJ2-1 for the parts outside the CDR3, the full variable domain is EAGVTQFPSHSVIEKGQTVTLRCDPISGHDNLYWYRRVMGKEIKFLLHFVKESKQDESGMPNNRFLAERTGGTYSTLKVQPAELEDSGVYFCASSQLEILSYNEQFFGPGTRLTVL.

V gene TRBV9 combines with J gene TRBJ2-1, with a weak D call TRBD2 (7 bases). V was trimmed by 0 bases and J by 5 bases, leaving 12 bases between them. This CDR3 is 15 amino acids long. Germline V gene lookup returns CDR1 SGDLS and CDR2 YYNGEE. In DNA form, the CDR3 reads TGTGCCAGCAGCGTAGGCGGGGGCCCGAACAATGAGCAGTTCTTC. Amino acid sequence: CASSVGGGPNNEQFF.

This clonotype was counted ten times or more. The CDR3 reads CASSLRTSGLGYEQYF. As DNA, the CDR3 is TGTGCCAGCAGCTTAAGGACTAGCGGGCTTGGCTACGAGCAGTACTTC. The chain uses TRBV7-2 and TRBJ2-7; 11 bases are a match to TRBD2. Germline values: CDR1 SGHTA, CDR2 FQGNSA. The CDR3 sequence is 16 residues long. After removal of 2 bases from V and 3 bases from J, the junction contained 6 bases not matched to a gene.

This clonotype has only a few counts. J is TRBJ2-3 and V is TRBV10-3, with TRBD2 matching 10 bases. This CDR3 region has 14 residues. The V and J ends lost 8 bases and 2 bases, in that order; junction bases with no gene match: 4. The germline V gene encodes CDR1 ENHRY and CDR2 SYGVKD. CDR3 nucleotides: TGTGCCATCGGACTAGCGGACCACACAGATACGCAGTATTTT. Protein: CAIGLADHTDTQYF.

This clonotype was picked up one time. This chain connects TRBV5-6 to TRBJ1-5; D is perhaps TRBD1 (5 bases). CDR1 and CDR2 from the germline V gene are SGHDT and YYEEEE. Trimming pared 3 bases from V and 7 bases from J, leaving 11 bases between. There are 13 residues in the CDR3. The CDR3: CASSSGNGQPQHF. DNA of the CDR3: TGTGCCAGCAGCTCAGGGAATGGGCAGCCCCAGCATTTT.

In this sample, this clonotype turned up a few times. The gene calls are TRBV7-2 and TRBJ2-3; 14 bases align to TRBD2. The CDR3 sequence is 17 residues long. CDR1 is SGHTA and CDR2 is FQGNSA in the germline V gene. The V and J ends lost 5 bases and 2 bases, in that order; junction bases with no gene match: 6. This chain's CDR3 is CASSHRTSGGFTDTQYF. CDR3 DNA sequence: TGTGCCAGCAGCCATAGGACTAGCGGGGGGTTCACAGATACGCAGTATTTT.

V and J are TRBV5-1 and TRBJ2-1, with D uncertain. V lost 0 bases, J lost 10 bases, and 11 bases lay in between. Germline values: CDR1 SGHRS, CDR2 YFSETQ. This CDR3 comprises 13 residues. The CDR3 sequence is CASSLAPLGEQFF. Written as DNA, the CDR3 is TGCGCCAGCAGCTTGGCCCCCCTCGGGGAGCAGTTCTTC. The variable domain in full, with the rest retrieved from reference TRBV5-1 and TRBJ2-1, is KAGVTQTPRYLIKTRGQQVTLSCSPISGHRSVSWYQQTPGQGLQFLFEYFSETQRNKGNFPGRFSGRQFSNSRSEMNVSTLELGDSALYLCASSLAPLGEQFFGPGTRLTVL.

With respect to this clonotype: One junction end disagrees with the germline gene, perhaps due to a read error. V and J are TRBV20-1 and TRBJ2-7; D possibly matches TRBD1 or TRBD2 (5 bases each). The CDR3 extends over 14 amino acids. Germline V gives CDR1 DFQATT, CDR2 SNEGSKA (reference sequence). CDR3 in DNA: TGCAGTGCTCGAGAACCGGGACGGATTTACGAGCAGTACTTC. Translated: CSAREPGRIYEQYF.

This clonotype was counted between two and nine times. The J gene is TRBJ2-5, the V gene TRBV10-3; 12 bases align to TRBD2. Germline CDR1 is ENHRY and CDR2 is SYGVKD. The CDR3 extends over 17 amino acids. Trimming at V came to 4 bases and at J to 3 bases, leaving 9 bases not matched to a gene. The chain's CDR3 is CAISVVGLAGGKETQYF. DNA of the CDR3: TGTGCCATCAGTGTCGTTGGGCTAGCGGGGGGGAAAGAGACCCAGTACTTC.

This clonotype was found many times. CDR3 residues: CSAIRADTQYF. The CDR3 nucleotides are TGCAGTGCTATAAGGGCAGATACGCAGTATTTT. This sequence joins TRBV20-1 and TRBJ2-3, with D uncertain. V shed 4 bases and J shed 4 bases, with 6 bases lying between them. The CDR3 totals 11 residues. Germline V gene lookup returns CDR1 DFQATT and CDR2 SNEGSKA (reference sequence).

The chain combines TRBV5-5 with TRBJ2-7; D call uncertain. The CDR3 consists of 14 residues. Germline assignment: CDR1 SGHKS and CDR2 YYEKEE (reference sequence). Trimming pared 0 bases from V and 3 bases from J, leaving 10 bases between. The DNA for the CDR3 is TGTGCCAGCAGCTTGGATTCAGGATACTACGAGCAGTACTTC. It codes for CASSLDSGYYEQYF.

This clonotype showed up just a few times. The DNA for the CDR3 is TGTGCCAGCAGATATCCAGGAGATACGCAGTATTTT. Translation: CASRYPGDTQYF. This chain joins TRBV7-2 and TRBJ2-3; D unclear. Deletions cut 6 bases from V and 5 bases from J, with 9 bases between. Germline V gives CDR1 SGHTA, CDR2 FQGNSA. This CDR3 is built from 12 residues. The full variable domain, completed using reference TRBV7-2 and TRBJ2-3, is GAGVSQSPSNKVTEKGKDVELRCDPISGHTALYWYRQSLGQGLEFLIYFQGNSAPDKSGLPSDRFSAERTGGSVSTLTIQRTQQEDSAVYLCASRYPGDTQYFGPGTRLTVL.